The rows below give T cell receptor beta chains drawn from one sample of a study of OX40 agonist ivuxolimab in advanced cancers. Clones were sequenced by immunoSEQ multiplex PCR, and TCRdb holds only the in-frame ones, with some missing. The data show some 100,000 clones, about 80% seen once. Sample: CD4+ or CD8+ T cells sorted from blood, taken in a trial of the OX40 agonist ivuxolimab. All receptors come from an adult with an advanced solid tumor such as melanoma, head and neck, liver or kidney cancer. CDR3s include the opening cysteine and the closing phenylalanine or tryptophan. D genes are given only for firm matches. Size is stated for part of the rows, as once, few or many counts, or as a class when the clone is expanded.

D gene	V gene	J gene	clone size	CDR3 protein	CDR3 DNA
.	TRBV18	TRBJ2-1	once	CASSPGIPNNEQFF	TGTGCCAGCTCACCCGGGATCCCGAACAATGAGCAGTTCTTC
TRBD1	TRBV28	TRBJ2-7	.	CASSSRDRGYEQYF	TGTGCCAGCAGTTCCCGGGACAGGGGGTACGAGCAGTACTTC
.	TRBV11-2	TRBJ1-1	.	CASSLAGSGTEAFF	TGTGCCAGCAGCTTAGCAGGGTCTGGCACTGAAGCTTTCTTT
.	TRBV5-6	TRBJ1-1	.	CASTSLRQGNTEAFF	TGTGCCAGCACCTCTCTGAGGCAGGGAAACACTGAAGCTTTCTTT
TRBD2	TRBV7-2	TRBJ2-1	.	CASSDLAGGYNEQFF	TGTGCCAGCAGCGACCTAGCGGGAGGCTACAATGAGCAGTTCTTC
TRBD2	TRBV9	TRBJ2-1	.	CASSLTGTSVNEQFF	TGTGCCAGCAGCTTGACCGGGACTAGCGTCAATGAGCAGTTCTTC
.	TRBV5-1	TRBJ2-7	.	CASSFAGEEQYF	TGCGCCAGCAGCTTCGCAGGGGAGGAGCAGTACTTC
TRBD1	TRBV9	TRBJ2-2	once	CASSVVPGGPGELFF	TGTGCCAGCAGCGTAGTGCCAGGGGGCCCCGGGGAGCTGTTTTTT
TRBD1	TRBV5-1	TRBJ1-2	.	CASSQTGDGGYTF	TGCGCCAGCAGCCAGACAGGGGATGGAGGCTACACCTTC
.	TRBV27	TRBJ1-1	.	CASSYRGRTEAFF	TGTGCCAGCAGTTACCGGGGACGAACTGAAGCTTTCTTT
TRBD1	TRBV27	TRBJ1-1	.	CASRTLPSGGRSTEAFF	TGTGCCAGCAGAACTCTACCGTCAGGGGGCAGGAGCACTGAAGCTTTCTTT
.	TRBV12-2	TRBJ1-2	once	CASRSKWTAVIYGYTF	TGTGCAAGTCGCTCTAAGTGGACGGCAGTCATCTATGGCTACACCTTC
.	TRBV6-1	TRBJ1-2	.	CASRELNNYGYTF	TGTGCCAGCAGGGAACTAAATAACTATGGCTACACCTTC
.	TRBV19	TRBJ1-6	few	CASSIEHRVNSPLHF	TGTGCCAGTAGTATAGAGCACAGGGTCAATTCACCCCTCCACTTT
TRBD1	TRBV18	TRBJ2-7	.	CASSLDRPPYEQYF	TGTGCCAGCTCACTGGACAGGCCCCCCTACGAGCAGTACTTC
TRBD1	TRBV29-1	TRBJ2-7	.	CSVKPAGTGSVEQYF	TGCAGCGTTAAACCTGCCGGGACAGGGTCCGTTGAGCAGTACTTC
.	TRBV29-1	TRBJ2-7	.	CSVEWDKAGEQYF	TGCAGCGTTGAATGGGACAAGGCTGGCGAGCAGTACTTC
.	TRBV18	TRBJ1-4	.	CASTRSTNEKLFF	TGTGCCAGCACTCGTTCAACTAATGAAAAACTGTTTTTT
TRBD2	TRBV9	TRBJ2-3	once	CASSVGAGGSTDTQYF	TGTGCCAGCAGCGTAGGTGCGGGGGGGAGCACAGATACGCAGTATTTT
TRBD1	TRBV20-1	TRBJ2-7	.	CSARSDRDISF	TGCAGTGCTAGGAGTGACAGGGACATCAGCTTC
.	TRBV7-2	TRBJ2-1	.	CASSPLGETYNEQFF	TGTGCCAGCAGCCCGCTGGGGGAGACCTACAATGAGCAGTTCTTC
TRBD2	TRBV5-1	TRBJ2-5	.	CASSLGLAGQETQYF	TGCGCCAGCAGCTTGGGGCTAGCGGGGCAAGAGACCCAGTACTTC
.	TRBV1	TRBJ2-1	once	CTSSQEERNSYNEQFF	TGCACCAGCAGCCAAGAAGAGCGGAACTCCTACAATGAGCAGTTCTTC
.	TRBV27	TRBJ2-3	.	CASSFAGLTDTQYF	TGTGCCAGCAGTTTCGCTGGTCTCACAGATACGCAGTATTTT
.	TRBV5-4	TRBJ2-3	.	CASSSEGSGSSTDTQYF	TGTGCCAGCAGCTCGGAGGGGAGTGGGTCTAGCACAGATACGCAGTATTTT
TRBD1	TRBV11-2	TRBJ1-2	.	CASSSGGDGYTF	TGTGCCAGCAGCTCAGGGGGCGATGGCTACACCTTC
TRBD1	TRBV9	TRBJ1-4	once	CASSPRVGGNNEKLFF	TGTGCCAGCAGCCCCCGAGTAGGGGGCAATAATGAAAAACTGTTTTTT
TRBD1	TRBV11-2	TRBJ2-7	.	CASSVRQGTHEQYF	TGTGCCAGCAGCGTTAGACAGGGAACTCACGAGCAGTACTTC